This paragraph covers one T cell receptor (beta chain) sequence. Its matching antigen is unknown. The germline V gene encodes CDR1 GTSNPN and CDR2 SVGIG (reference sequence). CDR3 length equals 14 residues. Trimming cost V 3 bases and J 6 bases, with 17 bases left between them. Sequencing was performed with immunoSEQ multiplex PCR; in TCRdb, only in-frame clones are kept and a portion is missing. The data contain approximately 25,000 clones, about four fifths of them singletons. Every patient was affected by relapse after autologous stem cell transplantation, while exposure to brentuximab vedotin was not uniform. This entry is derived from a study of PD-1 blockade in classical Hodgkin lymphoma. General study points: Reports described newly diagnosed patients as having lower baseline TCR diversity than healthy donors. Researchers reported that CD4+ TCR diversity, though not CD8+, rose significantly by C4D1. Nivolumab starters within 1 year of ASCT were excluded.

The source is a human donor with classical Hodgkin lymphoma. V is TRBV30 and J is TRBJ1-1; D is perhaps TRBD1 (5 bases). The sequencing here drew on peripheral blood mononuclear cells (PBMCs), taken before the second cycle of nivolumab. CDR3 residues: CAWSLGGLVSEAFF. The CDR3 DNA reads TGTGCCTGGAGCTTGGGGGGGTTAGTATCTGAAGCTTTCTTT.